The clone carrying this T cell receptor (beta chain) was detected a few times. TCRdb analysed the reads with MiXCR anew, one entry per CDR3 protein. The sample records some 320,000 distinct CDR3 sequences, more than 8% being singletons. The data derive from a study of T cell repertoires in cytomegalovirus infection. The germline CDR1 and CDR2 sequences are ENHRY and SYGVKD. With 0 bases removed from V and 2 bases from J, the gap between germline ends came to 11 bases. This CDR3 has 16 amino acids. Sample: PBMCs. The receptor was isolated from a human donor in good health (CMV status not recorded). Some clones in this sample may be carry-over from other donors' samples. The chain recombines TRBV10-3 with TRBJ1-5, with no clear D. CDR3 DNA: TGTGCCATCAGTGAGTCTGGTGGCGGGGGCAATCAGCCCCAGCATTTT. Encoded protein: CAISESGGGGNQPQHF.